This TCR beta chain originates from a study of Graves' ophthalmopathy and Graves' hyperthyroidism. Study outcomes and limitations: With about 71% sensitivity and more than 72% specificity, the model predicted ophthalmopathy progression. Classification of ophthalmopathy versus stable hyperthyroidism by a 13-signature model yielded around 90% sensitivity and 70% to 83% specificity.

Points on this clonotype: Antigen: not known.

Germline values: CDR1 MNHNS, CDR2 SASEGT. There are 13 residues in the CDR3. Trimming pared 6 bases from V and 2 bases from J, leaving 11 bases between. RNA transcripts were the source from which TCR beta CDR3 regions were amplified. RT-PCR in the first round used HTBI primers; a second-round multiplex PCR followed. Via MiXCR, TCRdb re-called the multiplex PCR reads, giving one row per CDR3 protein. In the table there are 210,000 or so distinct CDR3 sequences, 25% to 35% of which are singletons. Moderate-to-severe activity, CAS ≥3, NOSPECS ≥4 and a duration under 3 months were seen in donors with ophthalmopathy. Isolation of PBMCs was performed using 10 ml of fresh peripheral blood.

This TCR came from a man in his forties or fifties with Graves' ophthalmopathy. Sequencing was done on a sample of peripheral blood. The chain uses TRBV6-1 and TRBJ2-7; D might be TRBD2 (5 bases). For the CDR3, the DNA is TGTGCCAGCAGACCTACTAGAGCCTACGAGCAGTACTTC. Translated, it gives CASRPTRAYEQYF.